This T cell receptor (beta chain) was found in a study of identical twins. Broader study findings: Twin-shared out-of-frame alpha sequences were enriched for low generation probability. Researchers caution that invariant MAIT and iNKT cells could partly confound zero-insertion analyses.

The germline V gene has CDR1 MNHEY and CDR2 SVGAGI. The CDR3 sequence is 13 residues long. TCRdb fed the 5' RACE reads into MiXCR, producing one record per CDR3 protein. This repertoire shows around 290,000 distinct CDR3 sequences, roughly 9% found once; its top ten account for approximately 6.6%. A note on this clonotype: Its cognate antigen is unknown. At one end, the junction sequence differs from germline, possibly due to a read error.

These data are also associated with another study on yellow fever vaccine responses in identical twins.

This receptor was identified in a woman between 18 and 29 years old in good health. The sequenced sample was CD8+ T cells sorted from blood. The chain couples TRBV6-5 to TRBJ2-2, with D unclear. The CDR3 region has the DNA TGTTCCAGCAGCTACGCCAACCCCGGGGAGCTGTTTTTT. It specifies CSSSYANPGELFF.